The clone carrying this TCR beta chain was picked up many times. The V and J ends lost 4 bases and 6 bases, in that order; junction bases with no gene match: 4. Per germline, CDR1 SGHVS and CDR2 FQNEAQ. The CDR3 is 14 residues long. cDNA carried unique molecular identifiers, and a universal primer site was added by template switching. TCRdb re-derived calls from the 5' RACE reads in MiXCR, one entry per CDR3 protein. The table records 500,000 or so distinct CDR3 sequences, around 20% of them present only once. The donors were all healthy and Caucasian. The record originates from a study of identical twins. These sequences were also reported in another study, on T cells expressing NK-cell markers. That publication notes: TCR beta repertoires came from sorted CD3+CD56+NKG2C+, CD3+CD56+NKG2C- and CD3+CD56-NKG2C+ T cells.

The chain couples TRBV7-8 to TRBJ2-2, with TRBD2 matching 8 bases. Input material: CD4+ T cells sorted from blood. This clonotype originated in a woman between 18 and 30 years old in good health. In DNA, the CDR3 is TGTGCCAGCAGCTCAGCGGGAGTTTCCGGGGAGCTGTTTTTT. This sequence encodes CASSSAGVSGELFF.